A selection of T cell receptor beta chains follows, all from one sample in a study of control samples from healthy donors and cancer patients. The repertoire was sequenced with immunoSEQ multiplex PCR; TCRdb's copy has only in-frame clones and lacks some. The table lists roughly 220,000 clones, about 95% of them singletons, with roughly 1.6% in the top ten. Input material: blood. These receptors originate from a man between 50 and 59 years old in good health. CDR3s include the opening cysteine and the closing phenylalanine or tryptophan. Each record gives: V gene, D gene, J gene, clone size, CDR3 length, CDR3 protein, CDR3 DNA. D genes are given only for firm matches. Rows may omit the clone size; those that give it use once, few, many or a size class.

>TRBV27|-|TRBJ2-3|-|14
CASSLRGSVDTQYF
TGTGCCAGCAGTTTACGTGGGTCAGTAGATACGCAGTATTTT
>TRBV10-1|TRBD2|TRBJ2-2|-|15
CASSAKRGGFGELFF
TGCGCCAGCAGTGCGAAACGGGGGGGCTTCGGGGAGCTGTTTTTT
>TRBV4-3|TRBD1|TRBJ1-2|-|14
CASSRFGTDYGYTF
TGCGCCAGCAGCCGATTCGGGACAGACTATGGCTACACCTTC
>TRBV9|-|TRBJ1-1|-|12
CASSVVSTEAFF
TGTGCCAGCAGTGTAGTGAGCACTGAAGCTTTCTTT
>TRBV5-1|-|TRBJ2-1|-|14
CASSLAGVYNEQFF
TGCGCCAGCAGCTTGGCAGGGGTATACAATGAGCAGTTCTTC
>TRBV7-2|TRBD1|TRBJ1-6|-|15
CASSFQGQGNSPLHF
TGTGCCAGCAGCTTTCAGGGACAGGGGAATTCACCCCTCCACTTT
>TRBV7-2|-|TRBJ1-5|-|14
CASSLAGQAAAQHF
TGTGCCAGCAGCTTAGCGGGGCAGGCGGCGGCCCAGCATTTT
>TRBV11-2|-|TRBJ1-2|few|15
CASTLGSGVVYGYTF
TGTGCCAGCACTCTAGGGTCAGGGGTGGTCTATGGCTACACCTTC
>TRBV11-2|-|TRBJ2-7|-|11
CASSLDKEQYF
TGTGCCAGCAGCTTAGATAAAGAGCAGTACTTC
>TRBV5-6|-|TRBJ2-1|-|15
CASSLRTLQGGEQFF
TGTGCCAGCAGCTTGAGAACTCTTCAAGGGGGTGAGCAGTTCTTC
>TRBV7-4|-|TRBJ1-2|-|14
CATPLGEGNYGYTF
TGTGCCACCCCACTAGGGGAGGGGAACTATGGCTACACCTTC
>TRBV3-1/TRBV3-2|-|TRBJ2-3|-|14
CASSYTRQSDTQYF
TGTGCCAGCAGCTACACACGGCAGTCCGATACGCAGTATTTT
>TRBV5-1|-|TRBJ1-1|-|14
CASSLVRGDTEAFF
TGCGCCAGCAGCTTGGTGCGGGGGGACACTGAAGCTTTCTTT
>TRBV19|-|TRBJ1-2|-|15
CASSIGEQTFYGYTF
TGTGCCAGTAGTATTGGGGAACAGACCTTCTATGGCTACACCTTC
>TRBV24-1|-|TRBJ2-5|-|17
CATSDFHGPSWVETQYF
TGTGCCACCAGTGATTTTCACGGGCCTAGCTGGGTAGAGACCCAGTACTTC
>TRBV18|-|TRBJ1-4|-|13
CASRGQINEKLFF
TGTGCCAGCCGAGGACAGATTAATGAAAAACTGTTTTTT
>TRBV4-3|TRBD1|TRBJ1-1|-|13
CASSLQGATEAFF
TGCGCCAGCAGCCTACAGGGGGCAACTGAAGCTTTCTTT
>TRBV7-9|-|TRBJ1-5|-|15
CASSSAARPNQPQHF
TGTGCCAGCAGCTCAGCCGCACGGCCCAATCAGCCCCAGCATTTT
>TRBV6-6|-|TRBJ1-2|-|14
CASSYSLANYGYTF
TGTGCCAGCAGTTACTCTCTAGCTAACTATGGCTACACCTTC